The TCR beta chain under discussion was sequenced for a study of immune cell composition in non-small cell lung cancer. Study overall: Histologic subtype was mainly adenocarcinoma or squamous cell carcinoma. General study points: Squamous lung tumours showed higher top 10 clone scores and clonality than adenocarcinomas.

In regard to this clone: What it binds is not known.

J lost 2 bases, V lost 1 base, and 6 bases had no gene match. Germline values: CDR1 MGHRA, CDR2 YSYEKL. CDR3 length: 16 amino acids. Libraries were prepared by immunoSEQ multiplex PCR; TCRdb keeps only in-frame clonotypes and omits some of them. The table lists around 4,500 clones, roughly 85% of them singletons. The chain couples TRBV4-1 to TRBJ1-2; the match to TRBD1 covers 8 bases. Sequencing was done on a sample of lung tumor tissue. This clonotype was obtained from a human donor with non-small cell lung cancer. CDR3 sequence reads: CASSQGTGYPNYGYTF. The CDR3 DNA sequence: TGCGCCAGCAGCCAAGGGACAGGGTACCCCAACTATGGCTACACCTTC.